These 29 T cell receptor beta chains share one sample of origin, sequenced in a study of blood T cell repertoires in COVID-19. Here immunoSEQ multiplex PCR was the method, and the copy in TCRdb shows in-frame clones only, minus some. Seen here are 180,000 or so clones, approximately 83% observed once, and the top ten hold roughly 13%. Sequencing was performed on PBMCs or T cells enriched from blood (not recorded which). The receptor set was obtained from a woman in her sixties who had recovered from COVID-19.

The CDR3 DNA reads as TGTGCCAGCAGCCCGGGACTAGCGGGCCTTAATGAGCAGTTCTTC. As protein: CASSPGLAGLNEQFF. The rearrangement links TRBV7-9 to TRBJ2-1, with TRBD2 identical over 12 bases. Germline V CDR1 and CDR2: SEHNR, FQNEAQ (reference sequence). The ends lost 5 bases at V and 7 bases at J; junction bases unmatched: 6. The CDR3 has 15 amino acids.

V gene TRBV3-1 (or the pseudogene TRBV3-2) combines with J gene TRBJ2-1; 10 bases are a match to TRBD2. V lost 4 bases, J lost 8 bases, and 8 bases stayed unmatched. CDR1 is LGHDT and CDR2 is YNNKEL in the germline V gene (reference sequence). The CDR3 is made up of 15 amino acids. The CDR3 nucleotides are TGTGCCAGCAGCCCCAAGGGACTAGCGATCGATGAGCAGTTCTTC. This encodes CASSPKGLAIDEQFF.

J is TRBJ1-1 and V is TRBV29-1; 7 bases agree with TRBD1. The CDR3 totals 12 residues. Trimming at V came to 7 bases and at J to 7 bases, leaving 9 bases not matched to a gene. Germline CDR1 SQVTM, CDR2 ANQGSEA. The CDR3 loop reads CSATTGSGEAFF. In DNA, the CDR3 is TGCAGCGCAACGACAGGGTCTGGTGAAGCTTTCTTT.

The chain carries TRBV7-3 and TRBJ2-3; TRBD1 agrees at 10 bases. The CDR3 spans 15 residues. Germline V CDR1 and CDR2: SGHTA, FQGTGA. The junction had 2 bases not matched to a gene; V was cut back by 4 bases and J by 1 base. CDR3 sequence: CASSWGTGGTDTQYF. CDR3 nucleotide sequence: TGTGCCAGCAGCTGGGGGACAGGGGGCACAGATACGCAGTATTTT.

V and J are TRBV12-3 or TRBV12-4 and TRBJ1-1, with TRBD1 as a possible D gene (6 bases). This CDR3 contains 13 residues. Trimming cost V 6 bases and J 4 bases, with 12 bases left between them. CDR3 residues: CASRAGQFTEAFF. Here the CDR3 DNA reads TGTGCCAGCAGGGCCGGACAGTTCACTGAAGCTTTCTTT.

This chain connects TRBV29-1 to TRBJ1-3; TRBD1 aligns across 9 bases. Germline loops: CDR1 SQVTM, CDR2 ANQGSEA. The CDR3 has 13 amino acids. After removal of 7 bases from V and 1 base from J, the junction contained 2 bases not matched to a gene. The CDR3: CSGDRESGNTIYF. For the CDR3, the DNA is TGCAGCGGGGACAGGGAGTCTGGAAACACCATATATTTT.

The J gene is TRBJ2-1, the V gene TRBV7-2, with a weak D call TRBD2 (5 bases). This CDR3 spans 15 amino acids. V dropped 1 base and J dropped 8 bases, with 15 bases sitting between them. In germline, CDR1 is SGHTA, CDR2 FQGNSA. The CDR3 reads CASSLGGIRRDEQFF. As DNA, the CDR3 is TGTGCCAGCAGCTTAGGAGGGATTAGGCGCGATGAGCAGTTCTTC.

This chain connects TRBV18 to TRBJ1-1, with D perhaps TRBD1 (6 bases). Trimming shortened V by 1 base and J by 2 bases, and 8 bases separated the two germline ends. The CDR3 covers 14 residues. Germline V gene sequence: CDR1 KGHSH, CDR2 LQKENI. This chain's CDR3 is CASSPQGVNTEAFF. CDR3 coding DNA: TGTGCCAGCTCACCACAGGGGGTTAACACTGAAGCTTTCTTT.

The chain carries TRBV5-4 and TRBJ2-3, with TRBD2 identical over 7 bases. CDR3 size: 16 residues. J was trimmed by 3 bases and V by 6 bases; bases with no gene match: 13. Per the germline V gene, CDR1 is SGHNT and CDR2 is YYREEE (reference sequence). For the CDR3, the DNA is TGTGCCAGCACCCGTTGGGCCCAGGGAGGGACAGATACGCAGTATTTT. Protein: CASTRWAQGGTDTQYF.

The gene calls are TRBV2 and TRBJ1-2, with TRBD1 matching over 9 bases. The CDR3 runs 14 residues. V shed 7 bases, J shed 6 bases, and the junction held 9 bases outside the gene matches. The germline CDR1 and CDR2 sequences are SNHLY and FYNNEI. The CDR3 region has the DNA TGTGCCAGCATCGTCGGGACAGGGCCCCATGGCTACACCTTC. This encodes CASIVGTGPHGYTF.

CDR3 loop: CASSPTQTSGFDEQYF. The CDR3 DNA sequence: TGTGCCAGCTCACCTACTCAGACTAGCGGGTTCGACGAGCAGTACTTC. This rearrangement joins TRBV18 to TRBJ2-7; 10 nucleotides align to TRBD2. J gave up 5 bases and V 3 bases, and 10 bases lay outside the gene matches. Germline V gene sequence: CDR1 KGHSH, CDR2 LQKENI. There are 16 residues in the CDR3.

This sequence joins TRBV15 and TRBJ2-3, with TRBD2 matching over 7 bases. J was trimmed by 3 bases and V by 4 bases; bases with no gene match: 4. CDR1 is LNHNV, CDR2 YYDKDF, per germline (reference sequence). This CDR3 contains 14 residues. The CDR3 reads CATSMGLPTDTQYF. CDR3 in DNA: TGTGCCACCAGCATGGGACTACCGACAGATACGCAGTATTTT.

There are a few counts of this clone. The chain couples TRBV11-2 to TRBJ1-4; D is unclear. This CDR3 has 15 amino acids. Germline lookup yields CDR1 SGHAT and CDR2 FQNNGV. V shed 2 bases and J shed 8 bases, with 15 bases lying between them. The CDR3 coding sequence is TGTGCCAGCAGCTTAAGTTTAGCGGGGAGCGAAAAACTGTTTTTT. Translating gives CASSLSLAGSEKLFF.

CDR3 in amino acids: CASSIPGGNEKLFF. The DNA of the CDR3 is TGTGCCAGTAGTATTCCGGGGGGGAATGAAAAACTGTTTTTT. The chain has TRBV19 and TRBJ1-4; possibly TRBD1 for D (5 bases). V was pared by 3 bases and J by 5 bases, with 10 bases between. The CDR3 covers 14 residues. The V gene's germline CDR1 is LNHDA and CDR2 SQIVND (reference sequence).

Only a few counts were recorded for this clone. This chain's CDR3 is CAIRTGQGDSPLHF. As DNA, the CDR3 is TGTGCCATCAGAACGGGACAGGGTGATTCACCCCTCCACTTT. The chain uses TRBV10-3 and TRBJ1-6, with 9 nucleotides matching TRBD1. Germline trimming cut 6 bases from V and 8 bases from J; bases unmatched to any gene: 5. CDR1 ENHRY and CDR2 SYGVKD come from the germline V gene. The length of the CDR3 is 14 residues.

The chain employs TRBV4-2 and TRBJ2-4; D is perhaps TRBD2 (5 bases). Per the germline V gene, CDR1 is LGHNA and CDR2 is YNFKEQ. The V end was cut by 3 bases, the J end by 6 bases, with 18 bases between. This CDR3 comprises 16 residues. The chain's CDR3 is CASSQVVGRSGNIQYF. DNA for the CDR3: TGTGCCAGCAGCCAGGTAGTCGGACGAAGCGGAAACATTCAGTACTTC.

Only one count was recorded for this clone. CDR3 nucleotides: TGTGCCACCAGCCCGACCGGGACAGGGACCTCCTACGAGCAGTACTTC. Translated, it gives CATSPTGTGTSYEQYF. The rearrangement links TRBV15 to TRBJ2-7; 9 bases agree with TRBD1. Germline assignment: CDR1 LNHNV and CDR2 YYDKDF (reference sequence). This CDR3 is built from 16 residues. With 5 bases clipped from V and 0 bases from J, the junction kept 8 bases outside the gene matches.

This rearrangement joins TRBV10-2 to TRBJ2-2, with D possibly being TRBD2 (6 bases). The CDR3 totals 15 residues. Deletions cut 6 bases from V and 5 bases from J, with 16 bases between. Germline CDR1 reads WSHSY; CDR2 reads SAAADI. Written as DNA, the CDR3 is TGCGCCAGCAGGGGAGGCGAGTTCGGAACCGGGGAGCTGTTTTTT. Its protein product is CASRGGEFGTGELFF.

This CDR3 reads CASSVGPADTQYF. The CDR3 DNA reads TGTGCCAGCAGCGTGGGCCCCGCCGATACGCAGTATTTT. The chain combines TRBV7-8 with TRBJ2-3; no reliable D call. CDR1 is SGHVS, CDR2 FQNEAQ, per germline. V lost 5 bases to trimming and J lost 6 bases, with 12 bases between them. CDR3 length: 13 amino acids.

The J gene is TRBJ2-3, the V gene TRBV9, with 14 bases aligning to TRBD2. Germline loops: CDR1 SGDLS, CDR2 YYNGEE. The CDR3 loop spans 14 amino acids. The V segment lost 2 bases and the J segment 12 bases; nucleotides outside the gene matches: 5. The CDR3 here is CASSVRTSGGPQYF. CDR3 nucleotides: TGTGCCAGCAGCGTCCGGACTAGCGGGGGGCCTCAGTATTTT.

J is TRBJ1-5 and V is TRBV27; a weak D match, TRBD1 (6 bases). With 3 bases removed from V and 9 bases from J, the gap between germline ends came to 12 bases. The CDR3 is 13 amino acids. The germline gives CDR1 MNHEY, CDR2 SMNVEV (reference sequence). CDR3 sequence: CASSLSRGGPQHF. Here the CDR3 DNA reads TGTGCCAGCAGTTTGTCTAGGGGGGGGCCCCAGCATTTT.

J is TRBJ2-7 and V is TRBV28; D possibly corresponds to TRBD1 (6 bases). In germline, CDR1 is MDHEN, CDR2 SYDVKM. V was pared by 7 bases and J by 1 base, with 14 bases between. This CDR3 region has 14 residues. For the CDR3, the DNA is TGTGCCAGCACCCTGGTGGACAGATCCTACGAGCAGTACTTC. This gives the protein CASTLVDRSYEQYF. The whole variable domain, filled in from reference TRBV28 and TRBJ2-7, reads DVKVTQSSRYLVKRTGEKVFLECVQDMDHENMFWYRQDPGLGLRLIYFSYDVKMKEKGDIPEGYSVSREKKERFSLILESASTNQTSMYLCASTLVDRSYEQYFGPGTRLTVT.

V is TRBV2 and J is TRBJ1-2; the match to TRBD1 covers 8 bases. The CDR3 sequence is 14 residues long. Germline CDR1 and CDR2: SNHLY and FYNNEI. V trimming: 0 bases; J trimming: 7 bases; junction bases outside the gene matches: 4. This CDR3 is CASSEARQGAGYTF. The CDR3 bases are TGTGCCAGCAGTGAAGCCCGCCAGGGGGCTGGCTACACCTTC.

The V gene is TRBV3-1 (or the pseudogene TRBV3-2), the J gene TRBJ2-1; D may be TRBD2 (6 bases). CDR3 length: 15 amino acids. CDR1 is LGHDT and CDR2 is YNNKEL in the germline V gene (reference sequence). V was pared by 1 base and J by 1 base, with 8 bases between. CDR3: CASSQGAGSYNEQFF. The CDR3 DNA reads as TGTGCCAGCAGCCAAGGGGCGGGGTCCTACAATGAGCAGTTCTTC.

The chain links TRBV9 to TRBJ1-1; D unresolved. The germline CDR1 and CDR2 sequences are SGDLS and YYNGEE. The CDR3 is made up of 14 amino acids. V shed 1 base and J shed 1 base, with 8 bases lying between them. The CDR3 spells CASSVNTRNTEAFF. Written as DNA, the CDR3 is TGTGCCAGCAGCGTAAATACGCGGAACACTGAAGCTTTCTTT.

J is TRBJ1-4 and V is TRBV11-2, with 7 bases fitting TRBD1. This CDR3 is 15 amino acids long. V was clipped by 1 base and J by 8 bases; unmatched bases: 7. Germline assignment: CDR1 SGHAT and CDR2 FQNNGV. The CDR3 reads CASSLAWTGGEKLFF. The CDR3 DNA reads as TGTGCCAGCAGCTTAGCGTGGACAGGAGGGGAAAAACTGTTTTTT. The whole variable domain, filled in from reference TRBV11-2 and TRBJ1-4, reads EAGVAQSPRYKIIEKRQSVAFWCNPISGHATLYWYQQILGQGPKLLIQFQNNGVVDDSQLPKDRFSAERLKGVDSTLKIQPAKLEDSAVYLCASSLAWTGGEKLFFGSGTQLSVL.

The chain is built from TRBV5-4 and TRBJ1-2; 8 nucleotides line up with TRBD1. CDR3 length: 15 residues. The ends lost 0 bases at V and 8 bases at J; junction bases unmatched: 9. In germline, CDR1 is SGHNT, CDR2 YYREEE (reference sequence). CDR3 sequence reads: CASSLDSGQGKGYTF. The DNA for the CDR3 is TGTGCCAGCAGCTTGGATTCCGGACAGGGAAAAGGCTACACCTTC. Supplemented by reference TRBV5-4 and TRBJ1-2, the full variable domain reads ETGVTQSPTHLIKTRGQQVTLRCSSQSGHNTVSWYQQALGQGPQFIFQYYREEENGRGNFPPRFSGLQFPNYSSELNVNALELDDSALYLCASSLDSGQGKGYTFGSGTRLTVV.

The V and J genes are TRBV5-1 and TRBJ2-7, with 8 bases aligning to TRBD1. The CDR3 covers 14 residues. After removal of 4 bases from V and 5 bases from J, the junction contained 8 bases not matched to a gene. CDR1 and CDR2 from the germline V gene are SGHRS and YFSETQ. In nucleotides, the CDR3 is TGCGCCAGCAGCACGGACAGGGAGACTAACGAGCAGTACTTC. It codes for CASSTDRETNEQYF. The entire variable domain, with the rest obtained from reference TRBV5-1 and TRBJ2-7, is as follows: KAGVTQTPRYLIKTRGQQVTLSCSPISGHRSVSWYQQTPGQGLQFLFEYFSETQRNKGNFPGRFSGRQFSNSRSEMNVSTLELGDSALYLCASSTDRETNEQYFGPGTRLTVT.

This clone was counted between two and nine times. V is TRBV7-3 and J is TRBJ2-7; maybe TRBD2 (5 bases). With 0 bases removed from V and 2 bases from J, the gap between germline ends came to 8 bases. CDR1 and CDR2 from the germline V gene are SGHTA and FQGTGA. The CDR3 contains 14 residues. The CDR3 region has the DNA TGTGCCAGCAGCTTAACACCTAGCCCCTACGAGCAGTACTTC. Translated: CASSLTPSPYEQYF.